What follows describes a single T cell receptor (beta chain). This clonotype has just a few counts. Its antigen is not yet known. It has no much larger one-base neighbor in the sample; base qualities were not kept. Looking up the germline V gene (reference sequence) yields CDR1 SEHNR and CDR2 FQNEAQ. Including cysteine and phenylalanine, the CDR3 has 15 amino acids. CDR3 DNA only is kept here, 45 bases in frame from base 1. Between the V and J ends, shortened by 4 bases and 4 bases respectively, the junction contains 17 bases. The data derive from a study of patients and donors after allogeneic stem cell transplantation (dated by TCRdb to about 2020). Libraries came from RT-PCR. The sample was run on a NextSeq 550. TCRdb itself trimmed the public reads at Q25 with fastp, ran MiXCR and retained productive beta chains. Records with the same CDR3 protein are collapsed into one entry carrying the most frequent genes and DNA. This sample is represented by approximately 430,000 distinct CDR3 sequences; roughly 17% of them were singletons. Over 6% of the sample rests with the top ten.

The V and J genes are TRBV7-9 and TRBJ2-7, with a weak D call of TRBD1 (5 bases match). This sequence was found in a human donor who was either an allogeneic HSCT recipient or a stem cell or donor lymphocyte infusion donor (not recorded which). It is not recorded whose cells these are; they may come from a transplant donor. Source material: blood, either unsorted or a sorted T cell fraction (not recorded which). For the CDR3, the sequence is CASSSLDGHPYEQYF. The sequenced DNA: TGTGCCAGCAGCTCCCTAGACGGACACCCTTACGAGCAGTACTTC.